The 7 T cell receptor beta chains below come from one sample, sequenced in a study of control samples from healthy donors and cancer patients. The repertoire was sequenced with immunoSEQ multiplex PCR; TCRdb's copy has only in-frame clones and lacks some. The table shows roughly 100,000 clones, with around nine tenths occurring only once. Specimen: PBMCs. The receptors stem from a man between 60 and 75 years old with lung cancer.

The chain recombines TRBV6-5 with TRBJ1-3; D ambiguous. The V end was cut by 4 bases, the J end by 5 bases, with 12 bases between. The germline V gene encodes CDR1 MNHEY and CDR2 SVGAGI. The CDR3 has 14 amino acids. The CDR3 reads CASSSQYSRNTIYF. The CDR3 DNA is TGTGCCAGCAGTTCCCAATATTCTAGAAACACCATATATTTT.

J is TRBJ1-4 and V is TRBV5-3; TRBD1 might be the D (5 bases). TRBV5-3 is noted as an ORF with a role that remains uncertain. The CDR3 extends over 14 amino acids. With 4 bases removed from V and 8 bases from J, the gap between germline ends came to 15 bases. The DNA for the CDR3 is TGTGCCAGAAGCCGAAGGGGAGAGAACGAAAAACTGTTTTTT. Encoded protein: CARSRRGENEKLFF.

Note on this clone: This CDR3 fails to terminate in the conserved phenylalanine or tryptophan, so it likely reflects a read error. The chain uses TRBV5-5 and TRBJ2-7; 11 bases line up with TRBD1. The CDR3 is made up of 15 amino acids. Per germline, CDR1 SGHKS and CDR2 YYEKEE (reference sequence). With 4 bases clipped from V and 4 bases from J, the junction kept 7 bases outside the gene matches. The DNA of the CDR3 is TGTGCCAGCAGCCGCGGACAGGGGGCGACTTACGAGCAGTACGGC. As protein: CASSRGQGATYEQYG.

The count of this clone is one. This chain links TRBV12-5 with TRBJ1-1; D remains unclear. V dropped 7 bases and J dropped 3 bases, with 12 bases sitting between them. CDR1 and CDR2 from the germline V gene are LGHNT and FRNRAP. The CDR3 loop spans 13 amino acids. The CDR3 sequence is CASVLRRDTEAFF. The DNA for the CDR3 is TGTGCTAGTGTCCTTCGACGGGACACTGAAGCTTTCTTT.

CDR3 nucleotide sequence: TGTGCCAGCAGCAGGGACAGGGGCACCGGGGAGCTGTTTTTT. This codes for CASSRDRGTGELFF. This chain uses TRBV27 with TRBJ2-2; 10 nucleotides line up with TRBD1. V lost 6 bases, J lost 4 bases, and 2 bases stayed unmatched. Germline values: CDR1 MNHEY, CDR2 SMNVEV (reference sequence). This CDR3 region has 14 residues.

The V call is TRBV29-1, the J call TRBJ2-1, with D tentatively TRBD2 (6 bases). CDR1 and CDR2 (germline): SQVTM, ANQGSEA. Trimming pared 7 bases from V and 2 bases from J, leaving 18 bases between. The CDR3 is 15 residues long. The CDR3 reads CSGRTGTGAYNEQFF. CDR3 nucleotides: TGCAGCGGCCGGACTGGGACGGGAGCCTACAATGAGCAGTTCTTC.

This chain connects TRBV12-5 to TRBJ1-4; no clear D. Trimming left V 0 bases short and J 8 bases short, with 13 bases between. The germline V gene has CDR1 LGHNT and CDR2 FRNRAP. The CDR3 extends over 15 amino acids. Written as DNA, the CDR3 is TGTGCTAGTGGTTTGGTATCTGGGTTGGGGGAAAAACTGTTTTTT. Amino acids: CASGLVSGLGEKLFF.